These 4 T cell receptor beta chains share one sample of origin, sequenced in a study of cytomegalovirus exposure and HLA in healthy donors (dated by TCRdb to 2016 to 2017). Libraries were prepared through the immunoSEQ multiplex PCR assay. A mixture of 60 forward primers for TCR Vbeta segments and 13 reverse primers for TCR Jbeta segments was used in the multiplex PCR. TCRdb took this table from immuneACCESS and kept in-frame rearrangements with V and J called. Such tables lack part of the clones; where checked against another copy, unresolved V genes explain under half of the gap, and the rest is unexplained. This sample holds approximately 150,000 clones; 60% to 80% were observed only once. The ten largest clones add up to about 1.7% of the sample. What was sequenced was PBMCs. These receptors were obtained from a woman younger than 45 in good health and CMV-seronegative.

A single count supports this clone. The chain employs TRBV11-2 and TRBJ1-5; D call uncertain. Germline assignment: CDR1 SGHAT and CDR2 FQNNGV. The CDR3 has 13 residues. Between the trimmed V and J ends, which lost 2 bases and 5 bases, there was a span of 7 bases. This CDR3 is CASSLPGDQPQHF. As DNA, the CDR3 is TGTGCCAGCAGCTTACCGGGTGATCAGCCCCAGCATTTT.

The genes are TRBV5-1 and TRBJ2-7; D remains ambiguous. With 0 bases removed from V and 0 bases from J, the gap between germline ends came to 10 bases. Germline V gene lookup returns CDR1 SGHRS and CDR2 YFSETQ. This CDR3 spans 15 amino acids. DNA of the CDR3: TGCGCCAGCAGCTTGGACTTTACAGTCTCCTACGAGCAGTACTTC. Translating it yields CASSLDFTVSYEQYF.

This clone was counted only a few times. The J gene is TRBJ1-2, the V gene TRBV6-5; D gene ambiguous. The CDR3 has 15 residues. Trimming stripped 2 bases from V and 0 bases from J, with 10 bases between. From germline, CDR1 is MNHEY and CDR2 SVGAGI. The CDR3 protein is CASSYMGASNYGYTF. Here the CDR3 DNA reads TGTGCCAGCAGTTACATGGGCGCATCTAACTATGGCTACACCTTC.

The V call is TRBV4-2, the J call TRBJ1-1; D may be TRBD1 (5 bases). Per the germline V gene, CDR1 is LGHNA and CDR2 is YNFKEQ. V dropped 0 bases and J dropped 0 bases, with 11 bases sitting between them. CDR3 size: 16 residues. CDR3 loop: CASSQESGRVNTEAFF. The CDR3 bases are TGTGCCAGCAGCCAAGAATCGGGCAGGGTGAACACTGAAGCTTTCTTT.